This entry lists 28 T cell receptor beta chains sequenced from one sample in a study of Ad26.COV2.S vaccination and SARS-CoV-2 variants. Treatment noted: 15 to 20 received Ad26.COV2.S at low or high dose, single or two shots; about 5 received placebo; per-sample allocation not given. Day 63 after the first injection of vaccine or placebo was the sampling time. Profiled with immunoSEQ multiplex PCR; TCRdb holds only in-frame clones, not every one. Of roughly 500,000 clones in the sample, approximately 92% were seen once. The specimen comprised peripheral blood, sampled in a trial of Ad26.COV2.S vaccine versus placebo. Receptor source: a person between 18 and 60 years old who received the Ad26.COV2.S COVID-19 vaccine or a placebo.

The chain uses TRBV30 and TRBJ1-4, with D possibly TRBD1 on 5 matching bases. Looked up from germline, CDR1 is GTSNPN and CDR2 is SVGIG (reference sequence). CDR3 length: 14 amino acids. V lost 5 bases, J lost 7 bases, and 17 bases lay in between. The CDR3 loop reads CAWGSGRDGEKLFF. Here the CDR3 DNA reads TGTGCCTGGGGTAGTGGCCGGGACGGTGAAAAACTGTTTTTT.

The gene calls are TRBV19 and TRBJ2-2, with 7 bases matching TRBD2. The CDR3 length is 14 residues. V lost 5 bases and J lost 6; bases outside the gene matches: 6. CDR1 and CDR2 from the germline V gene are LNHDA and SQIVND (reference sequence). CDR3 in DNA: TGTGCCAGTAGTCTGGGGGGAGGGCCCGGGGAGCTGTTTTTT. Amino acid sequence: CASSLGGGPGELFF. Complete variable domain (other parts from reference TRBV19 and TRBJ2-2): DGGITQSPKYLFRKEGQNVTLSCEQNLNHDAMYWYRQDPGQGLRLIYYSQIVNDFQKGDIAEGYSVSREKKESFPLTVTSAQKNPTAFYLCASSLGGGPGELFFGEGSRLTVL.

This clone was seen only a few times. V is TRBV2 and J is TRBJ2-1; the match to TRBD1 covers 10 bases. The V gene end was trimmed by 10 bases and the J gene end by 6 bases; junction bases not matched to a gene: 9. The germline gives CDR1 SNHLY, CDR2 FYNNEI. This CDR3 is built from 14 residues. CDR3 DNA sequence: TGTGCCATCCTGACAGGGGGCTTGGGCAATGAGCAGTTCTTC. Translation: CAILTGGLGNEQFF.

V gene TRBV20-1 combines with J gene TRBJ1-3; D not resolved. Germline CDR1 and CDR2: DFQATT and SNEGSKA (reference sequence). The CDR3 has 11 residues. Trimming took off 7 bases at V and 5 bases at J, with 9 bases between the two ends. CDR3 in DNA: TGCAGTGTCAATCTACGAAACACCATATATTTT. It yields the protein CSVNLRNTIYF.

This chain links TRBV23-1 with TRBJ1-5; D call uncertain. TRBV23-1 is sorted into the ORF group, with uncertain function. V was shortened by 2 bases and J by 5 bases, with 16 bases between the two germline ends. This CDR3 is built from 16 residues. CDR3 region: CASSQGSSLLHQPQHF. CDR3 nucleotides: TGCGCCAGCAGTCAAGGGTCGTCCCTTCTCCATCAGCCCCAGCATTTT.

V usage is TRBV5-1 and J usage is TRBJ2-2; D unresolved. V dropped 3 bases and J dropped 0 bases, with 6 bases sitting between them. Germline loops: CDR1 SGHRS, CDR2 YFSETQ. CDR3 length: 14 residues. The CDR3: CASSSLTNTGELFF. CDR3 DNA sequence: TGCGCCAGCAGCTCCCTCACGAACACCGGGGAGCTGTTTTTT.

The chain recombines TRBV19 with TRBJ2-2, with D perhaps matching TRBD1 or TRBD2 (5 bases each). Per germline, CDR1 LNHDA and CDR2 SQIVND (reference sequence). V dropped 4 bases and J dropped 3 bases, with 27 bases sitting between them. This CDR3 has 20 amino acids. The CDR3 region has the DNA TGTGCCAGTAGTAGGTACCCCAGGGCGGGTCCCGCAAAATACACCGGGGAGCTGTTTTTT. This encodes CASSRYPRAGPAKYTGELFF.

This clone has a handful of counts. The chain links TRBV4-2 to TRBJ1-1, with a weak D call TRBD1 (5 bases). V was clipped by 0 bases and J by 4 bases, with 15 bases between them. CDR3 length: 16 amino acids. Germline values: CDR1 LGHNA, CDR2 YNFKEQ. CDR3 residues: CASSQDRKGVITEAFF. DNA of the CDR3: TGTGCCAGCAGCCAAGATCGGAAAGGGGTAATCACTGAAGCTTTCTTT.

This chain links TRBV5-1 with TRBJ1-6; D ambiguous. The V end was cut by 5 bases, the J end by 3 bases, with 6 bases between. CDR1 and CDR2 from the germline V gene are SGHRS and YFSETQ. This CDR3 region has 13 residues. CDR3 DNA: TGCGCCAGCAGGGCGAGCTATAATTCACCCCTCCACTTT. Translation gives CASRASYNSPLHF.

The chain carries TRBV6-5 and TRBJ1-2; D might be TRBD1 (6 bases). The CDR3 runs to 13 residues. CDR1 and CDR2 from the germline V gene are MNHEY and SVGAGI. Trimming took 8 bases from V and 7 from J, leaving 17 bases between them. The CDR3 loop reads CASYRDGSSGYTF. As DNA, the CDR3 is TGTGCCAGCTACAGGGATGGGAGCAGTGGCTACACCTTC.

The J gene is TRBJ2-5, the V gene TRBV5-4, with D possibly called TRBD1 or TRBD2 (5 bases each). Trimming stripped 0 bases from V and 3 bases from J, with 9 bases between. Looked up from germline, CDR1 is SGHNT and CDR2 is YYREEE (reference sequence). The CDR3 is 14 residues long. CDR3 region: CASSLALGEETQYF. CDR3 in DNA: TGTGCCAGCAGCTTGGCCTTGGGGGAAGAGACCCAGTACTTC. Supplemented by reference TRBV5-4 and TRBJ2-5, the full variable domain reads ETGVTQSPTHLIKTRGQQVTLRCSSQSGHNTVSWYQQALGQGPQFIFQYYREEENGRGNFPPRFSGLQFPNYSSELNVNALELDDSALYLCASSLALGEETQYFGPGTRLLVL.

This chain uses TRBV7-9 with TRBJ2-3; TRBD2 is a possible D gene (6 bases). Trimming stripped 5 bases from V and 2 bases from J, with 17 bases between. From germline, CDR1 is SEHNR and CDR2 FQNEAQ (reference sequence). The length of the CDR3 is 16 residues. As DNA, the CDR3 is TGTGCCAGCAGCCCTCCTGGTTTGCGGGACACAGATACGCAGTATTTT. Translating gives CASSPPGLRDTDTQYF.

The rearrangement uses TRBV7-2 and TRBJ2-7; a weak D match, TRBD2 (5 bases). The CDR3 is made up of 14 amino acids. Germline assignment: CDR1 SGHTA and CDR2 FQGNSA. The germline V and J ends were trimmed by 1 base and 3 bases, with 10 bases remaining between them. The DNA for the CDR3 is TGTGCCAGCAGCTTAGTGGCGGGTGGCTACGAGCAGTACGTC. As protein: CASSLVAGGYEQYV.

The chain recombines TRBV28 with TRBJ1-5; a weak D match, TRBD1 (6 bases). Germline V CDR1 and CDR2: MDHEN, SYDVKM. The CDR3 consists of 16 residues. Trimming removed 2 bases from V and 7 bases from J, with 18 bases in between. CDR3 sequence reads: CASSLVTGFEEQPQHF. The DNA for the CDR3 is TGTGCCAGCAGTTTAGTAACAGGGTTTGAAGAGCAGCCCCAGCATTTT.

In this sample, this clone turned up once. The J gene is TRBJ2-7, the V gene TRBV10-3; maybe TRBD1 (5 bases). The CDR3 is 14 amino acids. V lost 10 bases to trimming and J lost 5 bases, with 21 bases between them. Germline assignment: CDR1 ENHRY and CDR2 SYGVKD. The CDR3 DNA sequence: TGTGCCACCATGGGCGCGGTTGGGGCCGACGAGCAGTACGTC. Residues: CATMGAVGADEQYV.

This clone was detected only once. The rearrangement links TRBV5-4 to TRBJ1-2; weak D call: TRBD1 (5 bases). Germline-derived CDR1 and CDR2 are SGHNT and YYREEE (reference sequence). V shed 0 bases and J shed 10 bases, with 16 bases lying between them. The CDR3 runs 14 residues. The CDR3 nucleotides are TGTGCCAGCAGCTTGGGGGACCGCCCTGGTGACTACACCTTC. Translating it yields CASSLGDRPGDYTF.

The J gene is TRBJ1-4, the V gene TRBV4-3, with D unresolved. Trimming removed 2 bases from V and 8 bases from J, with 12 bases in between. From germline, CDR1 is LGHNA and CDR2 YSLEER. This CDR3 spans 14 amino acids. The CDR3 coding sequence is TGCGCCAGCAGCCAATTTGGGAACGGCGAAAAACTGTTTTTT. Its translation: CASSQFGNGEKLFF.

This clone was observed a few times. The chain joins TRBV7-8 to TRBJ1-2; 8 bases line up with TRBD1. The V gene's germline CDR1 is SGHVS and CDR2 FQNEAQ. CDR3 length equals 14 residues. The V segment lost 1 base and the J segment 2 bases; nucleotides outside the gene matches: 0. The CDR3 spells CASSLGTGNYGYTF. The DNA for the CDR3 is TGTGCCAGCAGCTTAGGGACAGGGAACTATGGCTACACCTTC.

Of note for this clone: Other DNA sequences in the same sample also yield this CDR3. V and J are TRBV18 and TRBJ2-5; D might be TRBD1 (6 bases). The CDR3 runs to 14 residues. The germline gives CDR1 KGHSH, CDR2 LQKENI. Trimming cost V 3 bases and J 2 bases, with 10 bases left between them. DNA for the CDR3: TGTGCCAGCTCACCTAGAGGGGGACAAGAGACCCAGTACTTC. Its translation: CASSPRGGQETQYF. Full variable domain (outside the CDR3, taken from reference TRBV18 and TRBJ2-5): NAGVMQNPRHLVRRRGQEARLRCSPMKGHSHVYWYRQLPEEGLKFMVYLQKENIIDESGMPKERFSAEFPKEGPSILRIQQVVRGDSAAYFCASSPRGGQETQYFGPGTRLLVL.

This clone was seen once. The CDR3 region has the DNA TGCGCCAGCAGCCCGGCACAATCCTCCGGGACAGATGAAAAACTGTTTTTT. Translation: CASSPAQSSGTDEKLFF. The chain joins TRBV5-1 to TRBJ1-4, with 7 nucleotides matching TRBD1. CDR3 length equals 17 residues. Germline V gene sequence: CDR1 SGHRS, CDR2 YFSETQ. J was trimmed by 6 bases and V by 4 bases; bases with no gene match: 15.

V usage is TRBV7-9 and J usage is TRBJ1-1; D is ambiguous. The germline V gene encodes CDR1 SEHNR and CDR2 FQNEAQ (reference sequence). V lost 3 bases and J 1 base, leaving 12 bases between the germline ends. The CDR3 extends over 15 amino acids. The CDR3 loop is CASSFPPETNTEAFF. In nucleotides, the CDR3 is TGTGCCAGCAGCTTCCCCCCTGAGACGAACACTGAAGCTTTCTTT.

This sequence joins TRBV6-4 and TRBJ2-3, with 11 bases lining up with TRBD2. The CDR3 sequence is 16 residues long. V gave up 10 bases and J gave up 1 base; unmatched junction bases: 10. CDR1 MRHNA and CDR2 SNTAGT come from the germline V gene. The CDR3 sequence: CATPNSGRAGTDTQYF. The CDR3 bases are TGTGCCACCCCGAATAGCGGGAGGGCCGGCACAGATACGCAGTATTTT.

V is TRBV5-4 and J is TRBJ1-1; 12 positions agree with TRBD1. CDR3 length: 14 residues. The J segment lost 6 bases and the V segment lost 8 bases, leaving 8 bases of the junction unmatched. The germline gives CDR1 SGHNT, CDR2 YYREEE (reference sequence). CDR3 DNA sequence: TGTGCCAGTTCCGGGACAGGGGGCGCGTCTGAAGCTTTCTTT. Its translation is CASSGTGGASEAFF.

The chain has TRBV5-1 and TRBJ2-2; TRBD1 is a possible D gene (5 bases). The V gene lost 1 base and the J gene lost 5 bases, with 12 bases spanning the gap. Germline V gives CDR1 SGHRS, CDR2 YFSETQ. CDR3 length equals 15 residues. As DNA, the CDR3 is TGCGCCAGCAGCTTGCGCCTACCAGGGACCGGGGAGCTGTTTTTT. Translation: CASSLRLPGTGELFF.

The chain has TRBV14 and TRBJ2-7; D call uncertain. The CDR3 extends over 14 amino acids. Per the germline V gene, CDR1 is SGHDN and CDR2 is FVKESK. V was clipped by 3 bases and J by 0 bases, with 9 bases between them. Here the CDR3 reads CASSQASRSYEQYF. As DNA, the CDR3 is TGTGCCAGCAGCCAGGCGTCGCGCTCCTACGAGCAGTACTTC.

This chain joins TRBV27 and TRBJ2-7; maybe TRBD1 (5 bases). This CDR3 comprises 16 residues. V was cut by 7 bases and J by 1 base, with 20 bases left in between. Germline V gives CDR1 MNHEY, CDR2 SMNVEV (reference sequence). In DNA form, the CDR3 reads TGTGCCAGCATCGTCGACAGATTTATCCGATCCTACGAGCAGTACGTC. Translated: CASIVDRFIRSYEQYV.

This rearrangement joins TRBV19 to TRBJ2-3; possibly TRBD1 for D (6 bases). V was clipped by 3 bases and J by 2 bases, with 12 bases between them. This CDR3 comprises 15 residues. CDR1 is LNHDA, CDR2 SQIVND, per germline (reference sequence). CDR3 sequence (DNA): TGTGCCAGTAGTATCATGAACAGGGCCACAGATACGCAGTATTTT. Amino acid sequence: CASSIMNRATDTQYF.

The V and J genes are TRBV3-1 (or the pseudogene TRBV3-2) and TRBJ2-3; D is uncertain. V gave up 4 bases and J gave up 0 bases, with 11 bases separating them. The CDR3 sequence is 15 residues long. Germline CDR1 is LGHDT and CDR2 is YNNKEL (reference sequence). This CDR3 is CASSPSTTSTDTQYF. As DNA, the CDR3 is TGTGCCAGCAGCCCCTCTACGACTAGCACAGATACGCAGTATTTT.